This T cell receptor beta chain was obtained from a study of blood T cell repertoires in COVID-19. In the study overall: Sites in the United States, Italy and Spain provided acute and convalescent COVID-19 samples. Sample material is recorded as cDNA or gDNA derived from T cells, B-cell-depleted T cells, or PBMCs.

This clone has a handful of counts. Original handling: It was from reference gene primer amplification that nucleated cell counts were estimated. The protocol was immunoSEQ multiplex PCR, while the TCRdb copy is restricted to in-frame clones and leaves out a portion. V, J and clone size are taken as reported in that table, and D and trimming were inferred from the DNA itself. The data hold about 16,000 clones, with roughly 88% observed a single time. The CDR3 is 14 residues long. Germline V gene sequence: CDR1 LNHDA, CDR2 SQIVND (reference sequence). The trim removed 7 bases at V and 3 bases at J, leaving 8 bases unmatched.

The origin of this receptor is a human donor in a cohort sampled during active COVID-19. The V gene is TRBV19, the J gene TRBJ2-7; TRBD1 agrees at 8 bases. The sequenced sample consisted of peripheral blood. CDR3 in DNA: TGTGCCAGTACCCTGACAGGGGAAAGCTACGAGCAGTACTTC. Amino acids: CASTLTGESYEQYF.